This TCR beta chain was sequenced during a study of beta chain features in type 1 diabetes. Points from the study as a whole: The study found that naive, central memory and Treg TCRB repertoires appeared more similar in patients than in healthy donors.

This clone was counted a few times. Its matching antigen is unknown. Expressed TCRB transcripts were sequenced because the isolated RNA had all been reverse transcribed beforehand. Method: immunoSEQ multiplex PCR; TCRdb's copy keeps in-frame clones and lacks some. The sample gives 390,000 or so clones, approximately 13% of which show up once; roughly 0.036% is in the top ten. Germline V gene sequence: CDR1 MNHEY, CDR2 SMNVEV (reference sequence). The CDR3 extends over 14 amino acids. The V segment lost 7 bases and the J segment 13 bases; nucleotides outside the gene matches: 13. What was sequenced was naive CD4+ T cells from blood. This receptor was taken from a young man in good health. The chain couples TRBV27 to TRBJ1-6, with TRBD1 matching over 7 bases. The CDR3 loop reads CASTRDSLFGPLHF. CDR3 sequence (DNA): TGTGCCAGCACGCGGGACAGTCTATTTGGGCCCCTCCACTTT.